What follows describes a single T cell receptor beta chain. Its recognized antigen is unknown. No much larger clonotype is one base removed from it; base qualities were not supplied. This sample is part of a study of shared clonotypes between healthy human individuals (dated by TCRdb to the early 2020s). Regarding the research as a whole: The cohort included three men and a couple of women between 18 and 49 years of age. Blood TCR repertoires of a handful of healthy adults were deeply sequenced to estimate repertoire size and the extent of clonotype sharing between individuals. Between about 0.8 and 9 billion PBMCs per donor were obtained by leukapheresis. To increase sequencing depth and limit assay-specific biases, TCR repertoire library preparation and sequencing were carried out by different laboratories using diverse techniques. For each donor, three plates each were used for CD4 naive and CD4 memory, two plates were used for CD8 naive, and one plate was used for CD8 memory.

The donors were healthy, HIV-negative adults with no recently reported acute infections or vaccinations. Only Caucasian adults living in Nashville, Tennessee, USA were represented among the donors. CD4+ T cells were enriched by magnetic negative selection, after which naive cells were positively selected on CD45RA and the negative fraction was taken as the memory subset. After blood collection by leukapheresis, PBMCs were isolated using Ficoll-Histopaque density gradient centrifugation and then cryopreserved in the vapor phase of liquid nitrogen. Purity and quantity of every magnetically sorted T cell population were checked by analytical flow cytometry. From each sorted fraction, genomic DNA was isolated and quantified by UV absorbance on a Nanodrop 2000c. Using the deep immunoSEQ assay, multiplex PCR amplified TCR CDR3 regions from genomic DNA. Extracted genomic DNA from each cell subset was spread evenly across all wells of several immunoSEQ 96-well plates, with each plate serving as a replicate. For sorted subsets, 200 to 250 ng genomic DNA, equal to tens of thousands of T cell genomes, was loaded into each replicate PCR. The purified libraries were quantified using a Qubit 3.0 fluorometer, sized with a Bioanalyzer 2100, and then quantified again using the KAPA Library Quantification kit. Every immunoSEQ 96-well plate was sequenced on a separate single-read 150-cycle Illumina NextSeq 550 flow cell. On the study's bioinformatics: Because the immunoSEQ output held only junctional sequences and lacked quality scores, the filtering could not match the filtering applied to full-length reads. To assign V/J genes and CDR3, sequences were annotated against IMGT germline references using PyIR, a Python wrapper for IgBLAST v1.9. Reads were removed for weak V/J assignments (E-value above 1e-6), missing CDR3, stop codons, out-of-frame junctions, or ambiguous translated residues. V3J clonotypes were defined by identical inferred V gene, J gene, and CDR3 amino acid sequence. The percentage overlap between two repertoires was calculated by dividing the number of shared unique clonotypes by the size of the smaller repertoire. Repertoire richness was assessed with RTK rarefaction, the Chao1 estimator, and Recon v2.1 estimates of unobserved clonotypes. Generation probabilities for all TCRbeta clonotypes obtained by the gDNA method from a handful of donors were computed using OLGA. Entries here come from immuneACCESS through TCRdb and include only in-frame sequences with V and J called. Some clones fail to appear in such tables; in the studies checked, an unresolved V gene covers under half of the shortfall, and the cause of the remainder is unknown. That table supplies the V and J calls and clone size; D and trimming were determined from the DNA. This sample comprises approximately 2.5 million clones, around 94% of them detected only once. The ten largest clones capture 0.14% of the sample.

Study-wide conclusions, independent of this receptor: Because the study included only a small number of donors, the genetic and exposure-history diversity represented was limited. Sampling was restricted to blood, and TCR repertoires in tissue are likely to differ from TCR repertoires in blood. Incomplete sequencing was indicated by rarefaction of sorted-subset datasets, despite the large sequencing depth. Naive subsets generally had larger estimated clonotype richness than memory subsets did. Clonotypes shared by all four sorted-subset donors showed higher generation probabilities than non-shared clonotypes. Across a handful of donors, approximately 5% of naive CD4, roughly 3.4% of naive CD8, approximately 2.5% of memory CD4, and under 0.45% of memory CD8 clonotypes were shared. Based on pairwise subsampling, the degree of clonotype sharing among donors was expected to be affected by sequencing depth.

The sequencing sample was made of naive CD4+ T cells sorted from blood. This specimen's cell subset or site label, per the study, means: CD45RA+ positively selected. This receptor was identified in a man younger than 30 in good health.

The sequence in DNA is TGCGCCAGCGGGCGCCGGGACCAAAGGGGTGAAAAACTGTTTTTT. Its coded protein is CASGRRDQRGEKLFF. Recombination joined TRBV23-1 with TRBJ1-4; TRBD1 could be the D gene, as 5 bases match. TRBV23-1 is assigned to the ORF class and has an uncertain function. Cut back by 8 bases and 7 bases, the V and J ends lie 20 bases apart. The CDR3 contains 15 residues, cysteine and phenylalanine counted. CDR3 DNA only is kept here, 45 bases in frame from base 1.